Sequencing of this TCR beta chain was carried out in a study of a mutant IDH1 vaccine in newly diagnosed glioma. As for this clone: The antigen is not known.

The method was immunoSEQ multiplex PCR; TCRdb's version includes in-frame clones alone and lacks a portion of them. The sample has approximately 25,000 clones; around 80% are singletons. This CDR3 is 15 amino acids long. The germline V and J ends were trimmed by 2 bases and 2 bases, with 12 bases remaining between them. Germline V lookup: CDR1 LNHNV, CDR2 YYDKDF (reference sequence). Described time point: week 47, end of study. Doses consisted of 300 ug of mutant IDH1 20-mer peptide each, paired with topical imiquimod. Those who donated had recent WHO grade 3 or 4 IDH1-mutant, ATRX-lost astrocytomas. The source material was PBMCs, sampled from a glioma patient whose treatment included an IDH1 peptide vaccine. This TCR was recovered from a man in his forties with glioma. Some clones in this sample may be carry-over from other donors' samples. The gene calls are TRBV15 and TRBJ1-2, with D perhaps TRBD1 (5 bases). The CDR3, as DNA: TGTGCCACCAGCAGAAGGGGACCCACAAACTATGGCTACACCTTC. This sequence encodes CATSRRGPTNYGYTF. Full variable domain (missing parts from reference TRBV15 and TRBJ1-2): DAMVIQNPRYQVTQFGKPVTLSCSQTLNHNVMYWYQQKSSQAPKLLFHYYDKDFNNEADTPDNFQSRRPNTSFCFLDIRSPGLGDTAMYLCATSRRGPTNYGYTFGSGTRLTVV.